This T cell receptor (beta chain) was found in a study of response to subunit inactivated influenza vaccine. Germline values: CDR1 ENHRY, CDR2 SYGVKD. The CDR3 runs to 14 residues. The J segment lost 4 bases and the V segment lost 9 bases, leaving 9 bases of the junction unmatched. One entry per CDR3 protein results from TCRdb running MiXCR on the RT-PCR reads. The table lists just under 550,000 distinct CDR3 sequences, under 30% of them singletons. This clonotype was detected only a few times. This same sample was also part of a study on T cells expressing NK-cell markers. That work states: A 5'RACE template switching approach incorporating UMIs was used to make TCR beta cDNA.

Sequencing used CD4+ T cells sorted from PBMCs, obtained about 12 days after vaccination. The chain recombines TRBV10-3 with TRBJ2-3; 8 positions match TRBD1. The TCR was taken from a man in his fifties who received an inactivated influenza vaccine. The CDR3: CAITATGDPDTQYF. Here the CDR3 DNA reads TGTGCCATTACCGCGACAGGGGATCCAGATACGCAGTATTTT.